Each of the 8 T cell receptor beta chains below was sequenced from the same sample in a study of T cell changes during pregnancy in multiple sclerosis. This table comes from immunoSEQ multiplex PCR, and its TCRdb copy is limited to in-frame clones, with some not included. Of approximately 99,000 clones listed, about nine tenths were seen once; the top ten hold around 0.8%. The input for sequencing was peripheral blood, taken in the second trimester of pregnancy. The receptors were gathered from a female donor in good health, enrolled as a control in a pregnancy study.

The chain recombines TRBV5-1 with TRBJ1-5; D unresolved. CDR1 and CDR2 (germline): SGHRS, YFSETQ. The CDR3 is made up of 16 amino acids. The V end lost 0 bases, the J end lost 1 base, and 11 bases lay between the germline ends. The DNA for the CDR3 is TGCGCCAGCAGCTTGGGCCCCGGGAGGAGCAATCAGCCCCAGCATTTT. As protein: CASSLGPGRSNQPQHF.

V is TRBV12-5 and J is TRBJ2-1, with 7 bases lining up with TRBD1. With V trimmed by 1 base and J by 2 bases, 2 bases remained unmatched. Germline V gene data show CDR1 as LGHNT and CDR2 as FRNRAP. The CDR3 is made up of 15 amino acids. The chain's CDR3 is CASGLGTGPYNEQFF. The CDR3 DNA follows: TGTGCTAGTGGTTTGGGGACAGGTCCCTACAATGAGCAGTTCTTC. The full variable domain, with the rest looked up from reference TRBV12-5 and TRBJ2-1, is DARVTQTPRHKVTEMGQEVTMRCQPILGHNTVFWYRQTMMQGLELLAYFRNRAPLDDSGMPKDRFSAEMPDATLATLKIQPSEPRDSAVYFCASGLGTGPYNEQFFGPGTRLTVL.

This chain uses TRBV7-9 with TRBJ2-1; possibly TRBD2 for D (5 bases). Trimming shortened V by 5 bases and J by 0 bases, and 11 bases separated the two germline ends. The CDR3 is made up of 15 amino acids. Germline assignment: CDR1 SEHNR and CDR2 FQNEAQ (reference sequence). The CDR3 coding sequence is TGTGCCAGCAGCGGCAGCGGATACTCCTACAATGAGCAGTTCTTC. This encodes CASSGSGYSYNEQFF.

V gene TRBV7-9 combines with J gene TRBJ2-5; D may be TRBD2 (5 bases). Trimming cost V 5 bases and J 7 bases, with 11 bases left between them. CDR1 is SEHNR, CDR2 FQNEAQ, per germline (reference sequence). This CDR3 region has 12 residues. CDR3 DNA sequence: TGTGCCAGCAGCGCCGGCGGAGGGACCCAGTACTTC. Translation: CASSAGGGTQYF. The entire variable domain, with the rest obtained from reference TRBV7-9 and TRBJ2-5, is as follows: DTGVSQNPRHKITKRGQNVTFRCDPISEHNRLYWYRQTLGQGPEFLTYFQNEAQLEKSRLLSDRFSAERPKGSFSTLEIQRTEQGDSAMYLCASSAGGGTQYFGPGTRLLVL.

This rearrangement joins TRBV28 to TRBJ1-2; D ambiguous. V gave up 8 bases and J gave up 5 bases, with 12 bases separating them. Germline V gives CDR1 MDHEN, CDR2 SYDVKM. The CDR3 is 12 residues long. The CDR3, as DNA: TGTGCCAGCCGGGAGAGTGGGTATGGCTACACCTTC. Its translation is CASRESGYGYTF.

The rearrangement joins TRBV5-4 to TRBJ1-3; no definite D call. There are 12 residues in the CDR3. Between the trimmed V and J ends, which lost 0 bases and 7 bases, there was a span of 5 bases. Germline V gives CDR1 SGHNT, CDR2 YYREEE (reference sequence). The CDR3 loop is CASSLDGNTIYF. CDR3 in DNA: TGTGCCAGCAGCTTGGACGGGAACACCATATATTTT.

The rearrangement joins TRBV7-6 to TRBJ2-7; perhaps TRBD1 as D (6 bases). Germline values: CDR1 SGHVS, CDR2 FNYEAQ. This CDR3 is built from 16 residues. With 0 bases removed from V and 7 bases from J, the gap between germline ends came to 19 bases. Here the CDR3 reads CASSLAGQISRGEQYF. CDR3 nucleotides: TGTGCCAGCAGCTTAGCAGGACAGATCAGTAGGGGAGAGCAGTACTTC.

V usage is TRBV4-1 and J usage is TRBJ2-5, with 12 nucleotides matching TRBD2. J lost 2 bases, V lost 1 base, and 5 bases had no gene match. The germline V gene has CDR1 MGHRA and CDR2 YSYEKL. CDR3 length: 17 amino acids. CDR3 region: CASSQALAGGRQETQYF. CDR3 DNA sequence: TGCGCCAGCAGCCAAGCCCTAGCGGGGGGGCGGCAAGAGACCCAGTACTTC.